What follows are 28 T cell receptor beta chains derived from one specimen sequenced in a study of blood T cells in healthy people across ages. Then a second PCR, running roughly 7 to 11 cycles, was carried out with a sample-barcoded 5' primer and a J-beta primer mix. Via MiXCR, TCRdb re-called the 5' RACE reads, giving one row per CDR3 protein. Of some 900,000 distinct CDR3 sequences in the sample, roughly 48% were seen once. Sample: blood. The receptors derive from a man younger than 45 in good health.

The chain couples TRBV14 to TRBJ2-1, with 8 bases that match TRBD2. Per germline, CDR1 SGHDN and CDR2 FVKESK. The CDR3 consists of 13 residues. Losses at the gene ends were 7 bases for V and 8 bases for J; bases not matched to a gene: 7. The CDR3 DNA is TGTGCCAGCAAAGCGGGGGCTGCATATGAGCAGTTCTTC. This codes for CASKAGAAYEQFF.

Note on this clonotype: Germline is not matched at one junction end, which may reflect a read error. The rearrangement joins TRBV29-1 to TRBJ2-1; D unclear. CDR3 size: 14 residues. Germline-derived CDR1 and CDR2 are SQVTM and ANQGSEA. The CDR3 bases are TGCAGCGTTGATCCCCGATCCCGCTTTGATGAGCAGTTATTC. Residues: CSVDPRSRFDEQLF.

In this sample, this clonotype turned up many times. The rearrangement links TRBV20-1 to TRBJ2-3; the D is unclear. The germline V and J ends were trimmed by 6 bases and 2 bases, with 6 bases remaining between them. Germline V CDR1 and CDR2: DFQATT, SNEGSKA (reference sequence). This CDR3 region has 11 residues. CDR3 bases: TGCAGTGCCCTGAACACAGATACGCAGTATTTT. Its protein is CSALNTDTQYF.

The V gene is TRBV5-1, the J gene TRBJ1-1; TRBD1 might be the D (5 bases). CDR1 SGHRS and CDR2 YFSETQ come from the germline V gene. The CDR3 consists of 13 residues. The V end lost 4 bases, the J end lost 7 bases, and 14 bases lay between the germline ends. CDR3: CASSGGVGSEAFF. The CDR3 nucleotides are TGCGCCAGCAGCGGAGGGGTCGGTAGTGAAGCTTTCTTT.

The chain carries TRBV20-1 and TRBJ1-5, with no clear D. The V and J ends lost 2 bases and 6 bases respectively, with 14 bases between them. Germline V gene data show CDR1 as DFQATT and CDR2 as SNEGSKA (reference sequence). The CDR3 extends over 14 amino acids. CDR3 amino acids: CSARREARGQPQHF. For the CDR3, the DNA is TGCAGTGCTAGACGGGAGGCCCGGGGTCAGCCCCAGCATTTT.

This chain connects TRBV15 to TRBJ1-1; D is perhaps TRBD1 (5 bases). The CDR3 is 15 amino acids. With 0 bases removed from V and 1 base from J, the gap between germline ends came to 9 bases. Germline V gene data show CDR1 as LNHNV and CDR2 as YYDKDF (reference sequence). For the CDR3, the DNA is TGTGCCACCAGCAGAGATGGGGGACCGAACACTGAAGCTTTCTTT. Its protein is CATSRDGGPNTEAFF.

The chain is built from TRBV20-1 and TRBJ1-1; maybe TRBD1 (5 bases). V was pared by 6 bases and J by 8 bases, with 13 bases between. This CDR3 comprises 11 residues. Germline CDR1 and CDR2: DFQATT and SNEGSKA (reference sequence). CDR3 region: CSAPGTSEAFF. DNA of the CDR3: TGCAGTGCCCCGGGGACTTCAGAAGCTTTCTTT.

The chain has TRBV20-1 and TRBJ1-2; 8 bases are a match to TRBD1. Unmatched junction bases numbered 2, after V lost 2 bases and J lost 0 bases. The CDR3 has 14 residues. Germline V gene sequence: CDR1 DFQATT, CDR2 SNEGSKA (reference sequence). DNA for the CDR3: TGCAGTGCTAGAAGGACAGGGACTAACTATGGCTACACCTTC. Amino acids: CSARRTGTNYGYTF.

A few counts support this clonotype. The chain uses TRBV7-8 and TRBJ2-5; D perhaps matches TRBD1 (5 bases). V shed 1 base and J shed 4 bases, with 10 bases lying between them. The CDR3 extends over 14 amino acids. Germline values: CDR1 SGHVS, CDR2 FQNEAQ. The CDR3 DNA sequence: TGTGCCAGCAGCTTAGGTATCAGGGCAGAGACCCAGTACTTC. Its translation: CASSLGIRAETQYF.

The rearrangement uses TRBV12-3 or TRBV12-4 and TRBJ2-3; a possible D gene is TRBD2 (7 bases). Trimming shortened V by 5 bases and J by 4 bases, and 13 bases separated the two germline ends. The CDR3 covers 14 residues. The CDR3 DNA sequence: TGTGCCAGCAGTCCCGGGGGGCAGGCAGATACGCAGTATTTT. As protein: CASSPGGQADTQYF.

The V gene is TRBV12-3 or TRBV12-4, the J gene TRBJ2-7; 9 bases map to TRBD1. V trimming: 1 base; J trimming: 6 bases; junction bases outside the gene matches: 7. This CDR3 contains 15 residues. The CDR3 coding sequence is TGTGCCAGCAGTTTAGGGCGGGGACAGGGACGCGAGCAGTACTTC. Its protein is CASSLGRGQGREQYF.

This clonotype was recorded a few times. This sequence joins TRBV7-9 and TRBJ2-3; D may be TRBD2 (6 bases). The V end was cut by 1 base, the J end by 3 bases, with 11 bases between. The CDR3 is 15 amino acids. Per the germline V gene, CDR1 is SEHNR and CDR2 is FQNEAQ (reference sequence). CDR3 in amino acids: CASSLGRTTTDTQYF. DNA of the CDR3: TGTGCCAGCAGCTTAGGCCGGACTACTACAGATACGCAGTATTTT.

The genes are TRBV12-3 or TRBV12-4 and TRBJ2-5, with TRBD1 matching over 10 bases. The DNA end is a closer match to TRBJ2-7, so the J assignment may be wrong. This CDR3 is 15 amino acids long. CDR3 bases: TGTGCCAGCAGTCCGGGGACAGGGGTATACTACGAGCAGTACTTC. Amino acids: CASSPGTGVYYEQYF.

CDR3 coding DNA: TGCAGTGCTAGAGGGACTAGCGGGGGACAAGAGACCCAGTACTTC. Residues: CSARGTSGGQETQYF. V is TRBV20-1 and J is TRBJ2-5, with 13 bases fitting TRBD2. After removal of 1 base from V and 2 bases from J, the junction contained 1 base not matched to a gene. Germline lookup yields CDR1 DFQATT and CDR2 SNEGSKA (reference sequence). The CDR3 covers 15 residues.

The rearrangement joins TRBV24-1 to TRBJ2-4; D perhaps matches TRBD1 (6 bases). The DNA end is a closer match to TRBJ2-7, so the J assignment may be wrong. Germline V CDR1 and CDR2: KGHDR, SFDVKD. The CDR3 is made up of 13 amino acids. CDR3: CATSSDRSYEQYF. In DNA, the CDR3 is TGTGCCACCAGCTCAGACAGGTCCTACGAGCAGTACTTC.

The chain is built from TRBV28 and TRBJ2-6; 9 bases match TRBD1. The CDR3 is 16 amino acids. V shed 6 bases, J shed 0 bases, and the junction held 3 bases outside the gene matches. CDR1 and CDR2 (germline): MDHEN, SYDVKM. The CDR3 is CASRGQGLSGANVLTF. DNA of the CDR3: TGTGCCAGCAGGGGACAGGGTCTCTCTGGGGCCAACGTCCTGACTTTC.

This clonotype was seen only a few times. The rearrangement joins TRBV12-3 or TRBV12-4 to TRBJ2-1, with TRBD2 matching 7 bases. This CDR3 region has 16 residues. The V and J ends lost 4 bases and 1 base, in that order; junction bases with no gene match: 7. Written as DNA, the CDR3 is TGTGCCAGCAGTTCGAGCGTCGGGGGGTCCTACAATGAGCAGTTCTTC. As protein: CASSSSVGGSYNEQFF.

This chain links TRBV4-2 with TRBJ2-6, with no clear D. Deletions cut 2 bases from V and 3 bases from J, with 11 bases between. Germline values: CDR1 LGHNA, CDR2 YNFKEQ. The CDR3 is 16 residues long. CDR3 sequence reads: CASSQWARSGANVLTF. The CDR3 DNA is TGTGCCAGCAGCCAATGGGCAAGGAGTGGGGCCAACGTCCTGACTTTC.

This clonotype has just a few counts. This sequence may be a read error, since a much larger clone differs from it by one base. This chain joins TRBV29-1 and TRBJ1-2; TRBD1 matches at 8 bases. V gave up 7 bases and J gave up 4 bases; unmatched junction bases: 5. Germline CDR1 is SQVTM and CDR2 is ANQGSEA. CDR3 size: 12 residues. The CDR3 spells CSADRGSYGYTF. The CDR3 DNA reads as TGCAGCGCCGACAGGGGCAGCTATGGCTACACCTTC.

This clonotype showed up just a few times. This chain connects TRBV12-3 or TRBV12-4 to TRBJ2-1, with a weak D call TRBD1 (5 bases). The CDR3 covers 16 residues. The V end lost 3 bases, the J end lost 0 bases, and 12 bases lay between the germline ends. The CDR3 sequence: CASSFPAQGSYNEQFF. The CDR3 region has the DNA TGTGCCAGCAGTTTCCCAGCCCAGGGCTCCTACAATGAGCAGTTCTTC.

This clonotype was detected a few times. This chain uses TRBV29-1 with TRBJ1-1; D might be TRBD1 (6 bases). Germline assignment: CDR1 SQVTM and CDR2 ANQGSEA. This CDR3 comprises 14 residues. V lost 3 bases, J lost 5 bases, and 16 bases lay in between. The CDR3 protein is CSVDEAGAGTEAFF. CDR3 coding DNA: TGCAGCGTTGATGAGGCAGGGGCAGGAACTGAAGCTTTCTTT.

This sequence joins TRBV4-2 and TRBJ2-4, with D possibly TRBD1 on 5 matching bases. Germline lookup yields CDR1 LGHNA and CDR2 YNFKEQ. V dropped 4 bases and J dropped 0 bases, with 10 bases sitting between them. This CDR3 is 15 amino acids long. CDR3 coding DNA: TGTGCCAGCAGCCGGGGCAGGCTAGCCAAAAACATTCAGTACTTC. Translated, it gives CASSRGRLAKNIQYF.

In the case of this clonotype: This may stem from a read error, because a much larger clone lies one nucleotide away. The rearrangement links TRBV2 to TRBJ1-2; 7 bases match TRBD1. CDR1 SNHLY and CDR2 FYNNEI come from the germline V gene. CDR3 length equals 13 residues. Here the CDR3 DNA reads TGTACCAGCCAGGGGACAGCTAACTATGGCTACACCTTC. Translated, it gives CTSQGTANYGYTF.

CDR3 DNA sequence: TGCGCCAGCAGCTTGGCGGCAGACTACACAGATACGCAGTATTTT. It translates to CASSLAADYTDTQYF. The chain links TRBV5-1 to TRBJ2-3, with D tentatively TRBD2 (5 bases). Germline CDR1 and CDR2: SGHRS and YFSETQ. This CDR3 spans 15 amino acids. Trimming stripped 0 bases from V and 2 bases from J, with 10 bases between.

The V and J genes are TRBV12-3 or TRBV12-4 and TRBJ2-1; TRBD2 agrees at 9 bases. This CDR3 is built from 17 residues. The J segment lost 4 bases and the V segment lost 2 bases, leaving 9 bases of the junction unmatched. The CDR3 protein is CASSLSPASGIYNEQFF. CDR3 coding DNA: TGTGCCAGCAGTTTATCTCCCGCTAGCGGGATTTACAATGAGCAGTTCTTC.

This chain joins TRBV3-1 and TRBJ1-2; weak D call: TRBD1 (5 bases). This CDR3 comprises 15 residues. V lost 0 bases and J 4 bases, leaving 12 bases between the germline ends. CDR1 is LGHDT, CDR2 YNNKEL, per germline (reference sequence). The CDR3 nucleotides read TGTGCCAGCAGCCAAGATCTTGGCAGGGTCTATGGCTACACCTTC. It specifies CASSQDLGRVYGYTF. The entire variable domain, with the rest obtained from reference TRBV3-1 and TRBJ1-2, is as follows: DTAVSQTPKYLVTQMGNDKSIKCEQNLGHDTMYWYKQDSKKFLKIMFSYNNKELIINETVPNRFSPKSPDKAHLNLHINSLELGDSAVYFCASSQDLGRVYGYTFGSGTRLTVV.

This clonotype turned up a few times. J is TRBJ1-2 and V is TRBV3-1; TRBD1 is a possible D gene (5 bases). The CDR3 length is 13 residues. V was pared by 0 bases and J by 6 bases, with 8 bases between. Germline CDR1 reads LGHDT; CDR2 reads YNNKEL (reference sequence). The DNA for the CDR3 is TGTGCCAGCAGCCAAGAGACAGCTCATGGCTACACCTTC. It encodes CASSQETAHGYTF.

As regards this clonotype: One end of the junction varies from germline; a read error may be responsible. The rearrangement joins TRBV5-1 to TRBJ2-7; D remains unclear. The CDR3 is made up of 14 amino acids. The germline V gene encodes CDR1 SGHRS and CDR2 YFSETQ. The DNA for the CDR3 is TGCGCCAGCGGCTTGGAAGGGTCCCCCTACGAGCAGTACTTC. Translated, it gives CASGLEGSPYEQYF.